One and the same sample provided the 14 T cell receptor beta chains below, sequenced in a study of blood T cell repertoires in COVID-19. Here immunoSEQ multiplex PCR was the method, and the copy in TCRdb shows in-frame clones only, minus some. The table records 30,000 to 45,000 clones, about 90% of them present only once. Sequenced input: peripheral blood. The receptor set was obtained from a woman in her 70s with active COVID-19.

V and J are TRBV28 and TRBJ1-1; TRBD1 agrees at 8 bases. Germline values: CDR1 MDHEN, CDR2 SYDVKM. V shed 4 bases and J 8 bases; nucleotides not matched to a gene: 6. The CDR3 loop spans 13 amino acids. CDR3: CASSSPGGAEAFF. The CDR3 nucleotides are TGTGCCAGCAGTTCCCCAGGGGGCGCAGAAGCTTTCTTT. Full variable domain (remainder filled in from reference TRBV28 and TRBJ1-1): DVKVTQSSRYLVKRTGEKVFLECVQDMDHENMFWYRQDPGLGLRLIYFSYDVKMKEKGDIPEGYSVSREKKERFSLILESASTNQTSMYLCASSSPGGAEAFFGQGTRLTVV.

The V call is TRBV7-3, the J call TRBJ1-1; D is unresolved. The germline V gene encodes CDR1 SGHTA and CDR2 FQGTGA. Trimming took 1 base from V and 3 from J, leaving 6 bases between them. The CDR3 is made up of 13 amino acids. CDR3 nucleotide sequence: TGTGCCAGCAGCTTAAAAGAGGACACTGAAGCTTTCTTT. Translation: CASSLKEDTEAFF.

This clone is judged medium-sized. This sequence joins TRBV5-4 and TRBJ1-2, with a possible D match to TRBD1 (5 bases). CDR1 and CDR2 from the germline V gene are SGHNT and YYREEE (reference sequence). Trimming took off 4 bases at V and 4 bases at J, with 14 bases between the two ends. The CDR3 is 14 residues long. CDR3 residues: CASSLQGYGYGYTF. CDR3 nucleotide sequence: TGTGCCAGCAGCCTTCAGGGTTACGGCTATGGCTACACCTTC.

The J gene is TRBJ2-2, the V gene TRBV4-2; the match to TRBD2 covers 10 bases. The germline gives CDR1 LGHNA, CDR2 YNFKEQ. This CDR3 is built from 19 residues. Trimming removed 0 bases from V and 7 bases from J; junction bases left unmatched: 14. CDR3 nucleotide sequence: TGTGCCAGCAGCCAAGATGGCGCTAGCGGGGGCCCCCCTAGCGGGGAGCTGTTTTTT. Amino acid sequence: CASSQDGASGGPPSGELFF.

The CDR3 coding sequence is TGTGCCAGCAGTTCTACAGGGTCCCTAGGCTACGAGCAGTACTTC. This gives the protein CASSSTGSLGYEQYF. V and J are TRBV6-2 or TRBV6-3 and TRBJ2-7, with D possibly TRBD1 on 6 matching bases. The germline V gene encodes CDR1 MNHEY and CDR2 SVGEGT. Trimming removed 4 bases at V and 3 bases at J, with 16 bases between. This CDR3 comprises 15 residues.

In this sample, this clone turned up once. This chain connects TRBV19 to TRBJ2-7; 10 bases are a match to TRBD2. V lost 6 bases and J lost 1; bases outside the gene matches: 12. Germline values: CDR1 LNHDA, CDR2 SQIVND (reference sequence). The CDR3 consists of 17 residues. The CDR3: CASSPPAGGPLSYEQYF. CDR3 DNA sequence: TGTGCCAGTAGCCCCCCAGCGGGGGGGCCCCTTTCCTACGAGCAGTACTTC.

The chain combines TRBV29-1 with TRBJ2-3, with TRBD1 identical over 10 bases. The CDR3 totals 14 residues. Looked up from germline, CDR1 is SQVTM and CDR2 is ANQGSEA. The J segment lost 1 base and the V segment lost 7 bases, leaving 5 bases of the junction unmatched. DNA of the CDR3: TGCAGCGCCCCCGGGACAGGGGGCACAGATACGCAGTATTTT. Translated: CSAPGTGGTDTQYF.

This rearrangement joins TRBV4-1 to TRBJ2-1; 12 bases are a match to TRBD1. Germline V gene lookup returns CDR1 MGHRA and CDR2 YSYEKL. The length of the CDR3 is 15 residues. Losses at the gene ends were 4 bases for V and 10 bases for J; bases not matched to a gene: 8. This chain's CDR3 is CASSRDRGRLSEQFF. Written as DNA, the CDR3 is TGCGCCAGCAGCCGGGACAGGGGGCGATTAAGCGAGCAGTTCTTC.

The genes are TRBV19 and TRBJ2-2; D call uncertain. The CDR3 extends over 12 amino acids. Germline CDR1 is LNHDA and CDR2 is SQIVND (reference sequence). V was trimmed by 6 bases and J by 6 bases, leaving 8 bases between them. This chain's CDR3 is CASRETAGELFF. In DNA, the CDR3 is TGTGCCAGTAGGGAGACGGCCGGGGAGCTGTTTTTT.

The gene calls are TRBV4-2 and TRBJ2-1, with 8 bases aligning to TRBD2. Losses at the gene ends were 2 bases for V and 4 bases for J; bases not matched to a gene: 7. Germline CDR1 is LGHNA and CDR2 is YNFKEQ. The CDR3 covers 16 residues. CDR3 sequence reads: CASSQLLRGAYNEQFF. As DNA, the CDR3 is TGTGCCAGCAGCCAACTCCTGCGGGGGGCATACAATGAGCAGTTCTTC.

The sample holds one count of this clone. The gene calls are TRBV7-9 and TRBJ2-7; 9 bases are a match to TRBD2. Looked up from germline, CDR1 is SEHNR and CDR2 is FQNEAQ (reference sequence). Trimming removed 1 base from V and 4 bases from J; junction bases left unmatched: 2. The CDR3 is 14 amino acids. The CDR3 spells CASSLVSGGYEQYF. The CDR3 DNA is TGTGCCAGCAGCTTAGTCAGCGGGGGGTACGAGCAGTACTTC.

The chain has TRBV2 and TRBJ1-1; 7 nucleotides align to TRBD1. CDR3 length: 13 amino acids. With 4 bases clipped from V and 1 base from J, the junction kept 0 bases outside the gene matches. The germline CDR1 and CDR2 sequences are SNHLY and FYNNEI. This CDR3 is CASSGQGNTEAFF. Written as DNA, the CDR3 is TGTGCCAGCAGTGGACAGGGGAACACTGAAGCTTTCTTT.

This chain connects TRBV5-1 to TRBJ2-7; possibly TRBD1 for D (5 bases). This CDR3 is 16 amino acids long. V was shortened by 0 bases and J by 4 bases, with 17 bases between the two germline ends. CDR1 SGHRS and CDR2 YFSETQ come from the germline V gene. The CDR3 spells CASSLDGWQGSYEQYF. The CDR3 DNA sequence: TGCGCCAGCAGCTTGGACGGATGGCAGGGATCTTACGAGCAGTACTTC.

This clone was observed a single time. This chain links TRBV5-1 with TRBJ2-5, with 13 bases fitting TRBD2. After removal of 3 bases from V and 5 bases from J, the junction contained 4 bases not matched to a gene. The CDR3 is 15 amino acids. CDR1 is SGHRS and CDR2 is YFSETQ in the germline V gene. CDR3 nucleotide sequence: TGCGCCAGCAGCTCGGGACTAGCGGGGTTCGAGACCCAGTACTTC. It is translated as CASSSGLAGFETQYF. The full variable domain, its missing parts supplied by reference TRBV5-1 and TRBJ2-5, is KAGVTQTPRYLIKTRGQQVTLSCSPISGHRSVSWYQQTPGQGLQFLFEYFSETQRNKGNFPGRFSGRQFSNSRSEMNVSTLELGDSALYLCASSSGLAGFETQYFGPGTRLLVL.